The 28 T cell receptor beta chains below all came from one sample that was sequenced in a study of control samples from healthy donors and cancer patients. Method: immunoSEQ multiplex PCR; TCRdb's copy keeps in-frame clones and lacks some. The data show roughly 150,000 clones, with more than 85% seen just once and 2% to 2.5% held by the top ten. The sequenced sample was blood. The receptors were sampled from a man in his fifties in good health.

This chain joins TRBV7-8 and TRBJ1-2; TRBD1 might be the D (5 bases). Germline V gives CDR1 SGHVS, CDR2 FQNEAQ. The CDR3 contains 13 residues. The V end lost 5 bases, the J end lost 5 bases, and 12 bases lay between the germline ends. DNA for the CDR3: TGTGCCAGCAGCGACGGGGCTTCTTATGGCTACACCTTC. This sequence encodes CASSDGASYGYTF.

The V gene is TRBV28, the J gene TRBJ2-3, with a tentative D call TRBD1 (7 bases). The germline V and J ends were trimmed by 5 bases and 4 bases, with 19 bases remaining between them. Germline V CDR1 and CDR2: MDHEN, SYDVKM. The CDR3 has 16 residues. This CDR3 is CASSAIGRGVPDTQYF. DNA for the CDR3: TGTGCCAGCAGTGCCATAGGCAGGGGGGTCCCAGATACGCAGTATTTT. Using reference TRBV28 and TRBJ2-3 for the parts outside the CDR3, the full variable domain is DVKVTQSSRYLVKRTGEKVFLECVQDMDHENMFWYRQDPGLGLRLIYFSYDVKMKEKGDIPEGYSVSREKKERFSLILESASTNQTSMYLCASSAIGRGVPDTQYFGPGTRLTVL.

The genes are TRBV14 and TRBJ2-1; 13 bases are a match to TRBD2. The germline V gene encodes CDR1 SGHDN and CDR2 FVKESK. After removal of 4 bases from V and 7 bases from J, the junction contained 7 bases not matched to a gene. The CDR3 contains 16 residues. The CDR3 DNA reads TGTGCCAGCAGCCCCCGGACTAGCGGGAGTACGAATGAGCAGTTCTTC. It translates to CASSPRTSGSTNEQFF.

The chain uses TRBV4-1 and TRBJ1-2; 7 positions agree with TRBD1. V lost 2 bases, J lost 4 bases, and 13 bases stayed unmatched. Per the germline V gene, CDR1 is MGHRA and CDR2 is YSYEKL. CDR3 length equals 17 residues. The CDR3 DNA sequence: TGCGCCAGCAGCCAAACAGGGGCGGAAGCCGCGGGCTATGGCTACACCTTC. The encoded protein is CASSQTGAEAAGYGYTF.

This rearrangement joins TRBV2 to TRBJ1-2, with 8 bases fitting TRBD1. V gave up 5 bases and J gave up 0 bases; unmatched junction bases: 8. CDR1 is SNHLY and CDR2 is FYNNEI in the germline V gene. The CDR3 runs to 16 residues. Here the CDR3 reads CASSPGQDPPNYGYTF. The CDR3 region has the DNA TGTGCCAGCAGTCCGGGACAGGACCCTCCTAACTATGGCTACACCTTC.

The V call is TRBV6-2 or TRBV6-3, the J call TRBJ2-3; 7 positions match TRBD2. V trimming: 4 bases; J trimming: 0 bases; junction bases outside the gene matches: 4. Looked up from germline, CDR1 is MNHEY and CDR2 is SVGEGT. This CDR3 has 15 residues. The DNA of the CDR3 is TGTGCCAGCAGTTCTTTAGCGGGTAGCACAGATACGCAGTATTTT. The encoded protein is CASSSLAGSTDTQYF.

Note on this clone: The junction departs from germline at one end; a sequencing error may be responsible. The chain combines TRBV7-7 with TRBJ2-1; D may be TRBD1 or TRBD2 (5 bases each). The CDR3 contains 16 residues. Per germline, CDR1 SSHAT and CDR2 FNYEAQ (reference sequence). CDR3 sequence: CASSLVGRDPYNEQFF. The CDR3 DNA follows: TGTGCTAGCAGCTTAGTAGGTAGGGACCCTTACAATGAGCAGTTCTTC.

This clone was detected once. This chain uses TRBV10-2 with TRBJ1-5; D is unclear. The CDR3 spans 14 residues. Trimming left V 5 bases short and J 7 bases short, with 15 bases between. Germline lookup yields CDR1 WSHSY and CDR2 SAAADI. CDR3 nucleotides: TGCGCCAGCAGTTCAAACAATTTAGAACAGCCCCAGCATTTT. Translation: CASSSNNLEQPQHF.

Note on this clone: This sample includes further DNA sequences coding for the same CDR3. The chain carries TRBV6-5 and TRBJ1-1; weak D call: TRBD1 (6 bases). Trimming removed 10 bases from V and 8 bases from J, with 23 bases in between. Germline V CDR1 and CDR2: MNHEY, SVGAGI. CDR3 length equals 14 residues. CDR3 coding DNA: TGTGCCACAAGGGGGGGGGTAAGGATGGTCGAAGCTTTCTTT. It is translated as CATRGGVRMVEAFF.

This clone was picked up one time. The chain recombines TRBV28 with TRBJ2-7; TRBD1 matches 9 bases. The CDR3 contains 17 residues. Germline-derived CDR1 and CDR2 are MDHEN and SYDVKM. Trimming at V came to 1 base and at J to 2 bases, leaving 9 bases not matched to a gene. CDR3 amino acids: CASSLSNPGQGPYEQYF. As DNA, the CDR3 is TGTGCCAGCAGTTTATCAAACCCGGGACAGGGTCCCTACGAGCAGTACTTC.

The genes are TRBV24-1 and TRBJ2-5; 8 bases map to TRBD1. The J segment lost 5 bases and the V segment lost 8 bases, leaving 12 bases of the junction unmatched. The germline gives CDR1 KGHDR, CDR2 SFDVKD. This CDR3 spans 15 amino acids. The chain's CDR3 is CATKARTGTGETQYF. In DNA, the CDR3 is TGTGCCACCAAGGCCCGGACAGGGACTGGGGAGACCCAGTACTTC.

In this sample, this clone turned up once. V is TRBV4-1 and J is TRBJ2-7; TRBD1 matches at 9 bases. The CDR3 is 16 amino acids. J lost 6 bases, V lost 2 bases, and 11 bases had no gene match. Germline-derived CDR1 and CDR2 are MGHRA and YSYEKL. The CDR3 loop reads CASSQPTGGDFPEQYF. The CDR3 DNA sequence: TGCGCCAGCAGCCAACCCACAGGGGGCGATTTCCCCGAGCAGTACTTC.

The chain recombines TRBV5-1 with TRBJ1-1, with unresolved D. Per the germline V gene, CDR1 is SGHRS and CDR2 is YFSETQ. The CDR3 is made up of 14 amino acids. Trimming removed 1 base at V and 1 base at J, with 8 bases between. The CDR3 coding sequence is TGCGCCAGCAGCTTGAAGGTAAGGAACACTGAAGCTTTCTTT. Amino acids: CASSLKVRNTEAFF.

The chain has TRBV9 and TRBJ2-5; D unclear. Germline CDR1 and CDR2: SGDLS and YYNGEE. Trimming removed 1 base from V and 2 bases from J, with 18 bases in between. This CDR3 has 17 amino acids. The CDR3 DNA sequence: TGTGCCAGCAGCGTATATAGGCCTCTCCGTAAGCAAGAGACCCAGTACTTC. Residues: CASSVYRPLRKQETQYF.

V and J are TRBV29-1 and TRBJ2-1; tentative D call: TRBD2 (5 bases). V was pared by 4 bases and J by 8 bases, with 24 bases between. Germline CDR1 reads SQVTM; CDR2 reads ANQGSEA. The CDR3 runs to 16 residues. DNA of the CDR3: TGCAGCGTTGTGAGTGTATGGCCGCAAGAAGCGGATGAGCAGTTCTTC. Residues: CSVVSVWPQEADEQFF.

V and J are TRBV3-1 (or the pseudogene TRBV3-2) and TRBJ1-1, with 9 positions matching TRBD1. CDR3 size: 16 residues. Germline lookup yields CDR1 LGHDT and CDR2 YNNKEL (reference sequence). Trimming took 5 bases from V and 3 from J; bases not matched to a gene: 10. This CDR3 is CASSTRDRDFDTEAFF. The DNA of the CDR3 is TGTGCCAGCAGCACGCGGGACAGGGATTTTGACACTGAAGCTTTCTTT.

The chain uses TRBV19 and TRBJ2-5; 9 nucleotides align to TRBD2. The CDR3 is 14 residues long. Germline V gene data show CDR1 as LNHDA and CDR2 as SQIVND (reference sequence). Germline trimming cut 4 bases from V and 7 bases from J; bases unmatched to any gene: 7. The CDR3 DNA is TGTGCCAGTAGTAGACTAGCGGAGGCCGCGACCCAGTACTTC. This sequence encodes CASSRLAEAATQYF. Full variable domain (rest looked up from reference TRBV19 and TRBJ2-5): DGGITQSPKYLFRKEGQNVTLSCEQNLNHDAMYWYRQDPGQGLRLIYYSQIVNDFQKGDIAEGYSVSREKKESFPLTVTSAQKNPTAFYLCASSRLAEAATQYFGPGTRLLVL.

V is TRBV25-1 and J is TRBJ2-1, with no clear D. This CDR3 is built from 11 residues. Looked up from germline, CDR1 is MGHDK and CDR2 is SYGVNS. Deletions cut 3 bases from V and 10 bases from J, with 7 bases between. For the CDR3, the DNA is TGTGCCAGCAGTGATATCGGGGAGCAGTTCTTC. The encoded protein is CASSDIGEQFF.

The chain carries TRBV29-1 and TRBJ1-2; D gene unclear. The ends were cut back, 0 bases at V and 8 bases at J, with 13 bases in the middle. The length of the CDR3 is 13 residues. Germline V lookup: CDR1 SQVTM, CDR2 ANQGSEA. CDR3 sequence (DNA): TGCAGCGTTGAAGATCTCCCAGGAGCGGGCTACACCTTC. This translates into CSVEDLPGAGYTF.

V gene TRBV9 combines with J gene TRBJ1-1, with D hard to call. Per germline, CDR1 SGDLS and CDR2 YYNGEE. The CDR3 covers 14 residues. The V end lost 5 bases, the J end lost 1 base, and 12 bases lay between the germline ends. The CDR3 bases are TGTGCCAGCAGTCTTAGGCCATCGAACACTGAAGCTTTCTTT. Translating gives CASSLRPSNTEAFF.

V gene TRBV5-1 combines with J gene TRBJ2-7; TRBD2 is a possible D gene (6 bases). The ends were cut back, 2 bases at V and 0 bases at J, with 12 bases in the middle. The CDR3 consists of 15 residues. In germline, CDR1 is SGHRS, CDR2 YFSETQ. In DNA, the CDR3 is TGCGCCAGCAGCTTTGGGGGGAGTAGCTCCTACGAGCAGTACTTC. Amino acids: CASSFGGSSSYEQYF.

The chain has TRBV20-1 and TRBJ1-1; D remains unclear. Trimming shortened V by 1 base and J by 10 bases, and 10 bases separated the two germline ends. Germline CDR1 and CDR2: DFQATT and SNEGSKA (reference sequence). This CDR3 region has 11 residues. The CDR3: CSARGLGSAFF. CDR3 bases: TGCAGTGCTAGAGGCCTTGGGTCAGCTTTCTTT.

V gene TRBV27 combines with J gene TRBJ1-1; tentatively, D is TRBD1 (5 bases). Germline loops: CDR1 MNHEY, CDR2 SMNVEV (reference sequence). V shed 8 bases and J shed 3 bases, with 10 bases lying between them. There are 12 residues in the CDR3. CDR3 residues: CASAQGHTEAFF. Written as DNA, the CDR3 is TGTGCCAGCGCTCAGGGTCACACTGAAGCTTTCTTT.

V usage is TRBV21-1 and J usage is TRBJ2-1; TRBD2, the table's D call, was not compared with the DNA. TRBV21-1 is shown as a pseudogene. The CDR3 is 20 residues long. CDR3 sequence (DNA): TGTGCCAGCAGCATCAAACCGGGACTAGCGCCTCGAGGGGTCTACAATGAGCAGTTCTTC. Amino acids: CASSIKPGLAPRGVYNEQFF.

The chain uses TRBV28 and TRBJ2-1, with D possibly TRBD1 on 6 matching bases. The germline CDR1 and CDR2 sequences are MDHEN and SYDVKM. V was trimmed by 7 bases and J by 0 bases, leaving 10 bases between them. This CDR3 spans 14 amino acids. The CDR3 DNA is TGTGCCAGCACCTGGGACACCTCCTACAATGAGCAGTTCTTC. This sequence encodes CASTWDTSYNEQFF.

The chain has TRBV3-1 (or the pseudogene TRBV3-2) and TRBJ1-2; D may be TRBD1 (5 bases). The CDR3 has 14 residues. Trimming shortened V by 0 bases and J by 8 bases, and 13 bases separated the two germline ends. The V gene's germline CDR1 is LGHDT and CDR2 YNNKEL (reference sequence). CDR3 amino acids: CASSQEAGSGGYTF. The DNA for the CDR3 is TGTGCCAGCAGCCAAGAAGCAGGGAGCGGCGGCTACACCTTC.

The chain combines TRBV19 with TRBJ1-2, with 7 bases fitting TRBD1. Germline CDR1 reads LNHDA; CDR2 reads SQIVND (reference sequence). This CDR3 spans 14 amino acids. The ends lost 6 bases at V and 1 base at J; junction bases unmatched: 5. CDR3 protein: CASRPRQGNYGYTF. The CDR3 DNA is TGTGCCAGTAGGCCCCGACAGGGTAACTATGGCTACACCTTC.

This chain connects TRBV11-2 to TRBJ1-2; no clear D gene. V was shortened by 4 bases and J by 6 bases, with 12 bases between the two germline ends. Germline loops: CDR1 SGHAT, CDR2 FQNNGV. There are 13 residues in the CDR3. Here the CDR3 reads CASSSLAHNGYTF. DNA for the CDR3: TGTGCCAGCAGCTCACTGGCACACAATGGCTACACCTTC.